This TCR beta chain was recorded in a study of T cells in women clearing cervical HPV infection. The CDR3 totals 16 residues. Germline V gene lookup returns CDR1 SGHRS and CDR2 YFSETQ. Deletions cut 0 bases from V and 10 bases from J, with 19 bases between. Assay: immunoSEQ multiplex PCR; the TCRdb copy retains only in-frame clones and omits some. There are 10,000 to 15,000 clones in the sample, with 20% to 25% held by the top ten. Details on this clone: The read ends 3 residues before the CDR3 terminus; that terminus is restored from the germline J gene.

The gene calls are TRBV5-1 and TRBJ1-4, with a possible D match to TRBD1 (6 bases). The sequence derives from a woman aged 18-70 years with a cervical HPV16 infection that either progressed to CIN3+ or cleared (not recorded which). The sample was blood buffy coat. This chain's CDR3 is CASSLELQGPSGKLFF. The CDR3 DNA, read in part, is TGCGCCAGCAGCTTGGAATTACAGGGCCCCAGCGGAAAA.